What follows is one T cell receptor beta chain and its context. CDR3 size: 16 residues. Germline CDR1 is LGHDT and CDR2 is YNNKEL (reference sequence). Trimming pared 6 bases from V and 6 bases from J, leaving 23 bases between. In the original workflow: Estimation of nucleated cell counts was performed using reference gene primer amplification. Sequencing used immunoSEQ multiplex PCR; TCRdb keeps in-frame clones, though not all of them. V and J calls and clone size are those listed in that table; D and trimming were worked out from the DNA. The table lists 70,000 to 100,000 clones, about 86% of them singletons. The entry originates in a study of blood T cell repertoires in COVID-19. For the study at large: Researchers got acute and convalescent COVID-19 samples from the United States, Italy and Spain. T cells, B-cell-depleted T cells, or PBMCs supplied cDNA or gDNA.

The material sequenced was peripheral blood. V usage is TRBV3-1 (or the pseudogene TRBV3-2) and J usage is TRBJ1-2; D remains ambiguous. The sequence derives from a woman in her 70s with acute or convalescent COVID-19. CDR3 DNA: TGTGCCAGCAGGTTTTCTGGGCCCGTCTCTATGGATGGCTACACCTTC. Translation gives CASRFSGPVSMDGYTF.